A single sample gave rise to the 5 T cell receptor beta chains below, sequenced in a study of blood T cell repertoires in COVID-19. Using immunoSEQ multiplex PCR, the repertoire was profiled, and TCRdb retains in-frame clones only, with some absent. This table holds some 530,000 clones, about 85% found once. Input material: PBMCs or T cells enriched from blood (not recorded which). The origin of the receptors is a woman between 55 and 75 years old who had recovered from COVID-19.

The chain employs TRBV12-3 or TRBV12-4 and TRBJ1-1, with 8 bases aligning to TRBD1. There are 13 residues in the CDR3. Trimming at V came to 6 bases and at J to 3 bases, leaving 3 bases not matched to a gene. The CDR3 region is CASRTTGDTEAFF. CDR3 coding DNA: TGTGCCAGCAGGACGACAGGGGACACTGAAGCTTTCTTT.

The genes are TRBV5-1 and TRBJ1-1; D may be TRBD1 (5 bases). V lost 3 bases, J lost 4 bases, and 7 bases lay in between. This CDR3 has 12 amino acids. Germline lookup yields CDR1 SGHRS and CDR2 YFSETQ. The CDR3 protein is CASSSGGTEAFF. The CDR3 DNA reads TGCGCCAGCAGCTCCGGGGGCACTGAAGCTTTCTTT.

This clone showed up just once. The chain is built from TRBV2 and TRBJ2-5; no definite D call. The CDR3 has 12 residues. The V and J ends lost 5 bases and 2 bases respectively, with 6 bases between them. Per the germline V gene, CDR1 is SNHLY and CDR2 is FYNNEI. The CDR3 nucleotides read TGTGCCAGCAGTCAAAATCAAGAGACCCAGTACTTC. The encoded protein is CASSQNQETQYF.

The rearrangement uses TRBV6-1 and TRBJ2-1; 10 positions agree with TRBD2. The length of the CDR3 is 15 residues. CDR1 and CDR2 (germline): MNHNS, SASEGT. V shed 3 bases and J 9 bases; nucleotides not matched to a gene: 8. CDR3 residues: CASSDNSGGTSEQFF. CDR3 sequence (DNA): TGTGCCAGCAGTGATAATAGCGGGGGGACCAGTGAGCAGTTCTTC.

In this sample, this clone is large. The sample contains more than one DNA sequence encoding this CDR3. This chain links TRBV4-1 with TRBJ1-3, with D possibly TRBD1 on 6 matching bases. Trimming stripped 4 bases from V and 0 bases from J, with 13 bases between. The CDR3 has 16 residues. The V gene's germline CDR1 is MGHRA and CDR2 YSYEKL. DNA of the CDR3: TGCGCCAGCAGCCCCGGGGGGGCCGACTCTGGAAACACCATATATTTT. Amino acid sequence: CASSPGGADSGNTIYF.